This T cell receptor beta chain appears in the sequencing data of a study of regulatory T cells in long-lasting Graves disease. Turning to the study itself: Graves' patients with a new diagnosis had received antithyroid drugs under 3 months.

CDR3-region Arm-PCR and iRepertoire HTBI primers produced the TCR beta libraries. TCRdb re-called the multiplex PCR reads with MiXCR, one entry per CDR3 protein. The sample includes 680,000 or so distinct CDR3 sequences, roughly 15% of them seen just once. Regarding the study as a whole: Favored usage of TRBV28, TRBJ1-2 and TRBJ2-5 was recorded in persistent disease.

This CDR3 comprises 15 residues. The trim removed 5 bases at V and 0 bases at J, leaving 3 bases unmatched. The germline gives CDR1 MDHEN, CDR2 SYDVKM. Time point defined: newly diagnosed GD, antithyroid drugs for less than 3 months. PBMCs were the source of the RNA used for TCR sequencing. This clonotype was observed at least ten times. Its antigen remains unidentified. In addition, the sample was reused for a study of T cells in Graves' hyperthyroidism and ophthalmopathy. That source reports: In the first-round RT-PCR of the TCR CDR3, the HTBI primer set was used.

The TCR originated in a woman in her twenties or thirties with Graves disease. The V gene is TRBV28, the J gene TRBJ1-3; the match to TRBD1 covers 8 bases. Sequenced material: peripheral blood mononuclear cells (PBMCs), taken at new diagnosis, from a patient treated with antithyroid drugs. The CDR3 coding sequence is TGTGCCAGCAGTGCGACAGGGGACTCTGGAAACACCATATATTTT. Its translation is CASSATGDSGNTIYF.